Listed below are T cell receptor beta chains from one sample, sequenced in a study of T-cell memory formation after mild COVID-19. TCRdb itself ran the 5' RACE reads through MiXCR, one entry per CDR3 protein. Of around 400,000 distinct CDR3 sequences detected, about 24% appear once; the ten largest clones hold 8.8%. Sequencing was performed on PBMCs or a T cell subset sorted from them (not recorded which). The receptor set was obtained from an adult woman who had mild COVID-19 (a few samples of this study predate the infection). Cell type and time point are not known. The conserved cysteine and the conserved F or W are not part of the CDR3 here.

J gene	V gene	CDR3 protein
TRBJ2-2	TRBV7-5	ISVPEDHDRVDTGELF
TRBJ1-1	TRBV20-1	SAREQHWGASEAF
TRBJ2-1	TRBV5-1	ASRPVPGNEQF
TRBJ2-7	TRBV14	ASSFRDVLSYEQY
TRBJ2-7	TRBV7-2	ASSAQGAVTGNEQY
TRBJ2-2	TRBV3-1	ASSLEGLAVNTGELF
TRBJ2-1	TRBV11-1	ASSNPGLLSSYNEQF
TRBJ2-3	TRBV7-9	ASSPIGGWGTDTQY
TRBJ1-2	TRBV6-1	ASSTGEGYT
TRBJ1-2	TRBV7-2	ASSLVEWDRGLRWYGYT
TRBJ2-3	TRBV4-2	ASSPFGGGDDTQY
TRBJ2-3	TRBV24-1	ATSDRALGQGGSTDTQY
TRBJ1-1	TRBV5-1	ASKSGSGNTEAF
TRBJ2-1	TRBV2	ASTRPSYNEQF
TRBJ1-2	TRBV20-1	SAREVAGARGYT
TRBJ2-7	TRBV6-1	ASSEFLYRDSPYEQY
TRBJ2-7	TRBV5-1	ASSLGPAPTYEQY
TRBJ2-5	TRBV20-1	SATRTRKETQY
TRBJ2-3	TRBV20-1	SARDAQGAGDTQY
TRBJ2-3	TRBV27	ASGWGAGTDTQY
TRBJ1-1	TRBV7-9	ASTIDGEGFTEAF
TRBJ2-3	TRBV6-5	ASRVGGTNTQY
TRBJ2-7	TRBV20-1	SARTTSGIYEQY
TRBJ2-1	TRBV5-1	ASAFRAGPIYNEQF
TRBJ1-2	TRBV5-1	ASSQGQGAGPGYT
TRBJ2-2	TRBV9	ASSEAPTGNTGELF
TRBJ1-5	TRBV6-2/TRBV6-3	ASKSTANQPQH
TRBJ1-2	TRBV12-3/TRBV12-4	ASTPTGAGYT
TRBJ2-1	TRBV7-3	ASSFGVHNEQF
TRBJ2-1	TRBV11-3	ASSLVGLVNEQF
TRBJ2-7	TRBV4-1	ASSPPRGTYEQY
TRBJ2-1	TRBV6-2/TRBV6-3	ASSYFPREGLFSNEQF
TRBJ1-1	TRBV7-9	ASSLAGSEAF
TRBJ1-4	TRBV7-9	ASSSRPGDDEKLF
TRBJ1-1	TRBV7-2	ASSQDRARTEAF
TRBJ2-1	TRBV24-1	ATSDPVDEQF
TRBJ2-5	TRBV4-1	ASSQDLRGGQETQY
TRBJ2-1	TRBV6-6	ASSYSTRLANNEQF
TRBJ2-3	TRBV4-3	ASSQGSFSADTQY
TRBJ1-6	TRBV5-1	ASKQGADSPLH
TRBJ1-1	TRBV15	ATSRGFGGDTEAF
TRBJ2-1	TRBV5-1	ASSFLPTGNEQF
TRBJ2-7	TRBV5-1	ASTPGGYEQY
TRBJ2-5	TRBV5-1	ASSELGTSGTRETQY
TRBJ2-2	TRBV19	ASRRTGGNTGELF
TRBJ2-1	TRBV24-1	ATSDASRLNEQF
TRBJ2-2	TRBV29-1	SGQLAGGAGELF
TRBJ2-1	TRBV20-1	SALAGGGNEQF
TRBJ2-1	TRBV5-1	ASSLQGQGVYEQF
TRBJ2-7	TRBV19	ASRRDKSSYEQY
TRBJ2-7	TRBV5-1	ASSDRGQYDYEQY
TRBJ2-3	TRBV12-3/TRBV12-4	ASGKAGRTDTQY
TRBJ2-7	TRBV7-3	ASSFGRGDYEQY
TRBJ2-7	TRBV7-9	ASSSQDPREQY